The clone carrying this TCR beta chain was seen a single time. The sample belongs to a study of blood T cell repertoires in COVID-19. Across the study: Samples representing acute and convalescent COVID-19 were sourced from the United States, Italy and Spain. From T cells, B-cell-depleted T cells, or PBMCs came the material, which was cDNA or gDNA.

The CDR3 loop spans 16 amino acids. In germline, CDR1 is LGHDT, CDR2 YNNKEL (reference sequence). The V gene end was trimmed by 1 base and the J gene end by 3 bases; junction bases not matched to a gene: 6. Original data processing: Amplification with reference gene primers provided the estimates of nucleated cell counts. Produced via immunoSEQ multiplex PCR; TCRdb's table is partial and in-frame only. The V and J calls and clone size are taken from that table; D and trimming were inferred from the DNA. The sample shows about 43,000 clones, roughly 90% of them seen only once. Specimen: peripheral blood. This receptor was taken from a human donor in a cohort sampled during active COVID-19. The chain uses TRBV3-1 (or the pseudogene TRBV3-2) and TRBJ2-7, with 10 bases that match TRBD2. The chain's CDR3 is CASSQGSSGGLYEQYF. The CDR3 DNA reads as TGTGCCAGCAGCCAAGGATCTAGCGGGGGACTCTACGAGCAGTACTTC.